The 28 T cell receptor beta chains listed next were all sequenced from one sample in a study of human T cells and chemical hapten exposure. The time point: patch test 2, 6 weeks after DPC sensitization. As for treatment: therapeutic diphenylcyclopropenone sensitization with weekly scalp DPC. TCRdb passed the RACE reads through MiXCR, listing each CDR3 protein once. Here the sample spans roughly 380,000 distinct CDR3 sequences, over 6% being singletons. The sample in question was whole blood, obtained in connection with sensitization to the hapten diphenylcyclopropenone (DPC). The receptors derive from a woman aged 18-30 years with alopecia areata. Some clones in this sample may be carry-over from other donors' samples.

This clonotype appeared many times. V gene TRBV4-3 combines with J gene TRBJ1-5, with TRBD1 as a possible D gene (6 bases). V was shortened by 0 bases and J by 8 bases, with 14 bases between the two germline ends. The CDR3 is 15 residues long. Germline loops: CDR1 LGHNA, CDR2 YSLEER. CDR3 in DNA: TGCGCCAGCAGCCAAGACTCGACAGGAGCAAAGCCCCAGCATTTT. The encoded protein is CASSQDSTGAKPQHF.

There are a few counts of this clonotype. The gene calls are TRBV6-1 and TRBJ1-2, with D maybe TRBD1 (6 bases). This CDR3 has 14 amino acids. V lost 2 bases to trimming and J lost 8 bases, with 15 bases between them. Germline V gives CDR1 MNHNS, CDR2 SASEGT. The CDR3 DNA sequence: TGTGCCAGCAGTGAAATGGGCCAGGGACAAGGCTACACCTTC. Translating gives CASSEMGQGQGYTF.

This sequence joins TRBV7-2 and TRBJ2-3; D uncertain. Per the germline V gene, CDR1 is SGHTA and CDR2 is FQGNSA. V lost 7 bases and J 0 bases, leaving 8 bases between the germline ends. The CDR3 is 13 residues long. Written as DNA, the CDR3 is TGTGCCAGCAAACTGACTAGCACAGATACGCAGTATTTT. This encodes CASKLTSTDTQYF.

This clonotype was seen more than once but under ten times. The J gene is TRBJ2-5, the V gene TRBV1; the table's D call of TRBD1 was not tested on the DNA. TRBV1 has pseudogene status. This CDR3 comprises 17 residues. This chain's CDR3 is CTSSPPGERSTLETQYF. The CDR3 DNA reads TGCACCAGCAGCCCCCCCGGGGAGCGTTCGACCTTGGAGACCCAGTACTTC.

This clonotype was recorded a few times. The V call is TRBV5-6, the J call TRBJ2-3, with TRBD1 matching over 9 bases. Germline trimming cut 3 bases from V and 3 bases from J; bases unmatched to any gene: 8. The CDR3 contains 16 residues. From germline, CDR1 is SGHDT and CDR2 YYEEEE. CDR3 sequence: CASSWGPGQGTDTQYF. In nucleotides, the CDR3 is TGTGCCAGCAGCTGGGGTCCGGGACAGGGAACAGATACGCAGTATTTT.

The chain couples TRBV2 to TRBJ2-6, with 7 bases matching TRBD1. V gave up 4 bases and J gave up 2 bases; unmatched junction bases: 8. Germline-derived CDR1 and CDR2 are SNHLY and FYNNEI. The CDR3 loop spans 17 amino acids. CDR3 protein: CASSVEGGAAGANVLTF. The CDR3 DNA is TGTGCCAGCAGTGTAGAAGGGGGCGCGGCTGGGGCCAACGTCCTGACTTTC. Variable domain in full (rest from reference TRBV2 and TRBJ2-6): EPEVTQTPSHQVTQMGQEVILRCVPISNHLYFYWYRQILGQKVEFLVSFYNNEISEKSEIFDDQFSVERPDGSNFTLKIRSTKLEDSAMYFCASSVEGGAAGANVLTFGAGSRLTVL.

This clonotype was detected many times. V gene TRBV9 combines with J gene TRBJ1-4, with TRBD1 matching over 7 bases. J lost 7 bases, V lost 3 bases, and 6 bases had no gene match. The length of the CDR3 is 14 residues. Germline V gene lookup returns CDR1 SGDLS and CDR2 YYNGEE. CDR3 protein: CASSDRDSTEKLFF. The CDR3 bases are TGTGCCAGCAGCGACCGGGACAGTACTGAAAAACTGTTTTTT. The complete variable domain, with remaining parts taken from reference TRBV9 and TRBJ1-4, reads DSGVTQTPKHLITATGQRVTLRCSPRSGDLSVYWYQQSLDQGLQFLIQYYNGEERAKGNILERFSAQQFPDLHSELNLSSLELGDSALYFCASSDRDSTEKLFFGSGTQLSVL.

The table lists this clonotype with many counts. V usage is TRBV6-5 and J usage is TRBJ1-2; unclear D gene. V lost 0 bases to trimming and J lost 8 bases, with 10 bases between them. The germline gives CDR1 MNHEY, CDR2 SVGAGI. The CDR3 runs 13 residues. The CDR3 bases are TGTGCCAGCAGTTACTCTCGGGAAGGGGGCTACACCTTC. Translation gives CASSYSREGGYTF.

Within the sample, this clonotype is medium-sized. V is TRBV2 and J is TRBJ1-1; D unclear. CDR1 and CDR2 from the germline V gene are SNHLY and FYNNEI. The CDR3 length is 13 residues. Trimming shortened V by 5 bases and J by 2 bases, and 9 bases separated the two germline ends. The CDR3 protein is CASSLDPNTEAFF. The CDR3 DNA sequence: TGTGCCAGCAGTTTGGACCCAAACACTGAAGCTTTCTTT.

V is TRBV6-5 and J is TRBJ1-6; D is possibly TRBD1 (6 bases). The CDR3 is 16 residues long. The germline V gene has CDR1 MNHEY and CDR2 SVGAGI. Trimming pared 0 bases from V and 3 bases from J, leaving 9 bases between. The DNA for the CDR3 is TGTGCCAGCAGTTACTCGGACAGTTTCTATAATTCACCCCTCCACTTT. Protein product: CASSYSDSFYNSPLHF.

The chain combines TRBV12-3 or TRBV12-4 with TRBJ2-7; no firm D call. Trimming removed 1 base at V and 3 bases at J, with 10 bases between. CDR3 length: 14 residues. The CDR3 coding sequence is TGTGCCAGCAGTTTAGGAACGGGCCGCTACGAGCAGTACTTC. Translating gives CASSLGTGRYEQYF.

This clonotype was seen only a few times. The rearrangement links TRBV2 to TRBJ1-4; the D gene is possibly TRBD1 (6 bases). Trimming shortened V by 4 bases and J by 6 bases, and 12 bases separated the two germline ends. The CDR3 consists of 14 residues. Germline CDR1 and CDR2: SNHLY and FYNNEI. The CDR3 region is CASSVQGRDEKLFF. CDR3 sequence (DNA): TGTGCCAGCAGTGTACAGGGCAGAGATGAAAAACTGTTTTTT.

The table lists this clonotype with many counts. This sequence joins TRBV3-1 and TRBJ1-4, with a weak D call TRBD1 (5 bases). Germline values: CDR1 LGHDT, CDR2 YNNKEL (reference sequence). This CDR3 has 14 residues. V was clipped by 4 bases and J by 7 bases, with 13 bases between them. CDR3 sequence reads: CASSPGAGREKLFF. The CDR3 nucleotides read TGTGCCAGCAGCCCTGGAGCAGGGCGTGAAAAACTGTTTTTT.

This clonotype was seen more than once but under ten times. The chain uses TRBV7-9 and TRBJ2-3, with D possibly being TRBD1 or TRBD2 (7 bases each). Germline V gene sequence: CDR1 SEHNR, CDR2 FQNEAQ (reference sequence). V was clipped by 6 bases and J by 0 bases, with 16 bases between them. CDR3 length: 16 residues. In DNA, the CDR3 is TGTGCCAGCAGTCGCAGGGGGGGCCTTAGCACAGATACGCAGTATTTT. The encoded protein is CASSRRGGLSTDTQYF.

This clonotype was counted between two and nine times. J is TRBJ2-3 and V is TRBV12-3 or TRBV12-4, with 7 bases fitting TRBD2. V shed 6 bases and J 8 bases; nucleotides not matched to a gene: 5. The CDR3 has 12 residues. Here the CDR3 reads CASRSTGGTQYF. Here the CDR3 DNA reads TGTGCCAGCAGGTCGACGGGGGGTACGCAGTATTTT.

This clonotype appeared a few times. The junction does not match germline at one end; this may be a read error. The rearrangement links TRBV5-6 to TRBJ2-7, with D possibly TRBD1 on 6 matching bases. Germline CDR1 reads SGHDT; CDR2 reads YYEEEE. The CDR3 extends over 15 amino acids. The CDR3 loop reads CASSLGHVSSYEQYF. The CDR3 DNA reads as TGTGCCAGCAGTTTGGGACACGTTAGCTCCTACGAGCAGTACTTC. The full variable domain, rest sourced from reference TRBV5-6 and TRBJ2-7, is DAGVTQSPTHLIKTRGQQVTLRCSPKSGHDTVSWYQQALGQGPQFIFQYYEEEERQRGNFPDRFSGHQFPNYSSELNVNALLLGDSALYLCASSLGHVSSYEQYFGPGTRLTVT.

V and J are TRBV7-2 and TRBJ1-2; tentative D call: TRBD1 (5 bases). The V gene's germline CDR1 is SGHTA and CDR2 FQGNSA. The V gene lost 4 bases and the J gene lost 0 bases, with 9 bases spanning the gap. The CDR3 contains 14 residues. CDR3 DNA sequence: TGTGCCAGCAGCTCCGGGACTTCTAACTATGGCTACACCTTC. It is translated as CASSSGTSNYGYTF.

This clonotype was seen ten or more times. This rearrangement joins TRBV20-1 to TRBJ2-1, with D hard to call. The CDR3 has 15 amino acids. With 5 bases removed from V and 0 bases from J, the gap between germline ends came to 14 bases. Germline CDR1 reads DFQATT; CDR2 reads SNEGSKA (reference sequence). The CDR3 DNA follows: TGCAGTGCTTTTAACCCCGGTAGCTCCTACAATGAGCAGTTCTTC. Residues: CSAFNPGSSYNEQFF.

The V call is TRBV4-1, the J call TRBJ2-7; the match to TRBD1 covers 10 bases. Trimming at V came to 4 bases and at J to 7 bases, leaving 16 bases not matched to a gene. Germline V gene data show CDR1 as MGHRA and CDR2 as YSYEKL. The CDR3 length is 17 residues. Here the CDR3 DNA reads TGCGCCAGCAGCCGATACCCTTCGGGGGACAGGGGAGGGGAGCAGTACTTC. Its translation is CASSRYPSGDRGGEQYF.

This clonotype was detected many times. This chain uses TRBV9 with TRBJ1-1; D ambiguous. V lost 0 bases to trimming and J lost 2 bases, with 11 bases between them. The CDR3 is 15 amino acids. Per germline, CDR1 SGDLS and CDR2 YYNGEE. CDR3 in DNA: TGTGCCAGCAGCGTAGACATGCGAGTAAACACTGAAGCTTTCTTT. Encoded protein: CASSVDMRVNTEAFF.

Details on this clonotype: A much larger clone is a single base away; this may be a read error. The chain has TRBV6-6 and TRBJ1-2; D ambiguous. Germline V gives CDR1 MNHNY, CDR2 SVGAGI (reference sequence). This CDR3 region has 11 residues. V dropped 2 bases and J dropped 4 bases, with 2 bases sitting between them. CDR3 DNA: TGTGCCAGCAGTTACACCTATGGCTACACCTTC. Translated, it gives CASSYTYGYTF.

This clonotype was seen at least ten times. The chain uses TRBV28 and TRBJ1-1; D remains unclear. V was clipped by 7 bases and J by 9 bases, with 12 bases between them. CDR3 size: 11 residues. Germline CDR1 MDHEN, CDR2 SYDVKM. This CDR3 is CASNRGSQAFF. Written as DNA, the CDR3 is TGTGCCAGCAATCGGGGATCCCAAGCTTTCTTT. The whole variable domain, filled in from reference TRBV28 and TRBJ1-1, reads DVKVTQSSRYLVKRTGEKVFLECVQDMDHENMFWYRQDPGLGLRLIYFSYDVKMKEKGDIPEGYSVSREKKERFSLILESASTNQTSMYLCASNRGSQAFFGQGTRLTVV.

This clonotype occurred a few times. The junction departs from the called germline gene at one end, perhaps through a read error. This chain uses TRBV5-5 with TRBJ2-7; 7 nucleotides line up with TRBD1. The CDR3 has 13 residues. Germline CDR1 and CDR2: SGHKS and YYEKEE (reference sequence). CDR3: CASSLGIKDRPHF. The CDR3 DNA reads TGTGCCAGCAGCTTGGGTATAAAGGACAGGCCCCACTTC.

This chain joins TRBV6-1 and TRBJ1-2, with a possible D match to TRBD1 (5 bases). The CDR3 loop spans 12 amino acids. Trimming shortened V by 7 bases and J by 8 bases, and 14 bases separated the two germline ends. Germline V lookup: CDR1 MNHNS, CDR2 SASEGT. CDR3 loop: CASTGTPRGYTF. CDR3 DNA sequence: TGTGCCAGCACCGGGACCCCTAGGGGCTACACCTTC.

This clonotype was counted a few times. The chain is built from TRBV29-1 and TRBJ2-2; D gene uncertain. V lost 4 bases to trimming and J lost 1 base, with 10 bases between them. Germline-derived CDR1 and CDR2 are SQVTM and ANQGSEA. The length of the CDR3 is 14 residues. The DNA for the CDR3 is TGCAGCGTTGTAAAGGGCTTGAACACCGGGGAGCTGTTTTTT. This encodes CSVVKGLNTGELFF.

This clonotype was recorded a few times. This chain links TRBV6-5 with TRBJ1-2; 8 bases agree with TRBD1. The CDR3 sequence is 15 residues long. Trimming removed 6 bases from V and 2 bases from J; junction bases left unmatched: 8. Per the germline V gene, CDR1 is MNHEY and CDR2 is SVGAGI. In DNA form, the CDR3 reads TGTGCCAGCAGCCGCTGGACAGGGAGGAACTATGGCTACACCTTC. Translated, it gives CASSRWTGRNYGYTF.

The V gene is TRBV7-2, the J gene TRBJ2-5; D perhaps matches TRBD1 (7 bases). The germline V gene encodes CDR1 SGHTA and CDR2 FQGNSA. The CDR3 contains 18 residues. V lost 5 bases, J lost 5 bases, and 27 bases lay in between. The CDR3 nucleotides read TGTGCCAGCAGCCTTAACGCAGGGGGACTCCGGAGGCCGGAGACCCAGTACTTC. Translated: CASSLNAGGLRRPETQYF.

This clonotype was observed a few times. The gene calls are TRBV20-1 and TRBJ2-2, with D perhaps matching TRBD1 (5 bases). CDR1 and CDR2 (germline): DFQATT, SNEGSKA (reference sequence). This CDR3 region has 15 residues. V was pared by 2 bases and J by 4 bases, with 14 bases between. In DNA, the CDR3 is TGCAGTGCTAGACCGGCCAGGGCCTTCACCGGGGAGCTGTTTTTT. Translating it yields CSARPARAFTGELFF.